The clone carrying this T cell receptor beta chain occurred a few times. Its antigen is undetermined. The data stem from a study of T cell repertoires in cytomegalovirus infection. Study context: Both a matching HLA type and CMV infection were indicated by public TCR beta signatures. Whole-study results and caveats: Carriage of CMV together with the relevant HLA was identifiable through cumulative public TCR beta family frequency. The ex vivo response was dominated by HLA-C-restricted CMV-specific TCR beta clonotypes.

From the reads, TCRdb called clonotypes with MiXCR, one entry per CDR3 protein. Of hundreds of thousands of distinct CDR3 sequences in the sample, around a third were seen once. Per germline, CDR1 SGHVS and CDR2 FQNEAQ. Trimming left V 6 bases short and J 7 bases short, with 14 bases between. CDR3 length equals 13 residues. This clonotype originated in a human donor in good health (CMV status not recorded). Some clones in this sample may be carry-over from other donors' samples. The V gene is TRBV7-8, the J gene TRBJ2-3; either TRBD1 or TRBD2 may supply D (5 bases each). The source material was cultured PBMCs, sampled from culture after CMV antigen stimulation. This chain's CDR3 is CASRGEPAHTQYF. Here the CDR3 DNA reads TGTGCCAGCAGGGGGGAGCCCGCACATACGCAGTATTTT.